The T cell receptor beta chain described here comes from a study of control samples from healthy donors and cancer patients. Germline lookup yields CDR1 SGHRS and CDR2 YFSETQ. Trimming removed 5 bases at V and 1 base at J, with 12 bases between. The CDR3 length is 15 residues. Clones were read by immunoSEQ multiplex PCR, and TCRdb kept only the in-frame ones, dropping some. The sample includes around 64,000 clones, roughly nine tenths seen only once; the top ten take about 6%. The gene calls are TRBV5-1 and TRBJ2-2; D uncertain. The clonotype comes from a man aged 55-75 years with colorectal cancer. The sample taken for sequencing was PBMCs. CDR3 sequence (DNA): TGCGCCAGCAGACCGTCGCTTCAGAACACCGGGGAGCTGTTTTTT. Translating it yields CASRPSLQNTGELFF.